This T cell receptor (beta chain) was identified during a study of early T cells in non-severe SARS-CoV-2 infection. CDR3 length: 15 amino acids. Trimming cost V 1 base and J 4 bases; bases outside gene matches: 7. Germline values: CDR1 SNHLY, CDR2 FYNNEI. Each cDNA molecule carried a unique molecular identifier. MiXCR was run by TCRdb on the 5' RACE reads, yielding one entry per CDR3 protein. This table holds tens of thousands of distinct CDR3 sequences, 4.5% to 7% found once. In this sample, this clonotype turned up a few times. The sample comprised whole blood. The chain couples TRBV2 to TRBJ2-7; 7 bases are a match to TRBD2. This TCR derives from an adult who was a healthcare worker with PCR-confirmed SARS-CoV-2 infection or an uninfected control (not recorded which). The CDR3 loop is CASSEEGGPGYEQYF. As DNA, the CDR3 is TGTGCCAGCAGTGAAGAGGGAGGGCCGGGTTACGAGCAGTACTTC.